What follows are 15 T cell receptor beta chains derived from one specimen sequenced in a study of cytomegalovirus exposure and HLA in healthy donors. The PCR ran on 60 Vbeta and 13 Jbeta primers. Sequenced by immunoSEQ multiplex PCR; TCRdb stores in-frame clones only, minus some. This table holds about 150,000 clones, 80% found once. The source material was PBMCs. These receptor sequences come from a woman aged 40 to 50 in good health and CMV-seropositive.

This chain links TRBV6-1 with TRBJ2-2; possible D gene TRBD2, 6 bases. The CDR3 spans 13 residues. The V and J ends lost 4 bases and 7 bases respectively, with 10 bases between them. From germline, CDR1 is MNHNS and CDR2 SASEGT. The CDR3 region is CASSVGGDGELFF. The CDR3 DNA sequence: TGTGCCAGCAGTGTAGGAGGGGACGGGGAGCTGTTTTTT.

The chain is built from TRBV2 and TRBJ1-1; tentatively, D is TRBD1 (5 bases). Germline CDR1 is SNHLY and CDR2 is FYNNEI. With 7 bases removed from V and 5 bases from J, the gap between germline ends came to 20 bases. This CDR3 spans 15 amino acids. The CDR3 nucleotides are TGTGCCAGCACCCCGCGGGGGTTTGGGGGGACTGAAGCTTTCTTT. Its protein product is CASTPRGFGGTEAFF.

The chain uses TRBV18 and TRBJ1-1; 7 nucleotides agree with TRBD1. The V segment lost 7 bases and the J segment 1 base; nucleotides outside the gene matches: 3. CDR3 size: 13 residues. Per germline, CDR1 KGHSH and CDR2 LQKENI. The CDR3 DNA is TGTGCCAGCTACGGGACAGCGAACACTGAAGCTTTCTTT. Protein product: CASYGTANTEAFF.

The chain joins TRBV28 to TRBJ2-7, with D possibly being TRBD1 (5 bases). V dropped 6 bases and J dropped 4 bases, with 22 bases sitting between them. Germline values: CDR1 MDHEN, CDR2 SYDVKM. The CDR3 spans 16 residues. The CDR3 DNA follows: TGTGCCAGCAGCCTAGGGCTTGGGGCAGTAGATTACGAGCAGTACTTC. Amino acid sequence: CASSLGLGAVDYEQYF.

This clone was counted between two and nine times. An end of the junction does not agree with germline; a read error may underlie this. The rearrangement links TRBV19 to TRBJ1-5; D call uncertain. This CDR3 spans 14 amino acids. Germline V gene sequence: CDR1 LNHDA, CDR2 SQIVND (reference sequence). The CDR3 protein is CASRTGRSNQPQHF. In DNA, the CDR3 is TGTGCGAGTAGGACGGGGAGAAGCAATCAGCCCCAGCATTTT.

This clone was seen only a few times. This chain joins TRBV10-2 and TRBJ2-1, with D perhaps matching TRBD2 (5 bases). Germline assignment: CDR1 WSHSY and CDR2 SAAADI. V was pared by 5 bases and J by 4 bases, with 18 bases between. The CDR3 sequence is 16 residues long. The CDR3 DNA sequence: TGCGCCAGCAGTACCCCCCGTCGGCGGGTTTACAATGAGCAGTTCTTC. Its translation: CASSTPRRRVYNEQFF.

To note about this clone: One junction end disagrees with the germline gene, perhaps due to a read error. The chain combines TRBV7-7 with TRBJ2-5; 12 bases map to TRBD2. The CDR3 consists of 17 residues. Germline CDR1 reads SSHAT; CDR2 reads FNYEAQ (reference sequence). The DNA for the CDR3 is TGTGCTAGCAGTTCCACACTTAGGACTAGCGGGAAGGAGACCCAGTACTTC. Amino acid sequence: CASSSTLRTSGKETQYF.

The rearrangement links TRBV5-1 to TRBJ2-5; weak D call: TRBD2 (5 bases). Trimming took off 4 bases at V and 5 bases at J, with 15 bases between the two ends. CDR1 is SGHRS, CDR2 YFSETQ, per germline. CDR3 length equals 14 residues. CDR3 sequence reads: CASSRKDSSETQYF. Written as DNA, the CDR3 is TGCGCCAGCAGCCGCAAGGACTCCTCGGAGACCCAGTACTTC.

J is TRBJ2-5 and V is TRBV27; tentative D call: TRBD2 (5 bases). V dropped 8 bases and J dropped 4 bases, with 11 bases sitting between them. Germline V CDR1 and CDR2: MNHEY, SMNVEV (reference sequence). This CDR3 is built from 12 residues. DNA of the CDR3: TGTGCCAGCTCCCCGGCGGGAGAGACCCAGTACTTC. Protein product: CASSPAGETQYF.

V and J are TRBV6-1 and TRBJ1-3; TRBD1 aligns across 9 bases. The CDR3 runs to 12 residues. Germline V gives CDR1 MNHNS, CDR2 SASEGT. J was trimmed by 7 bases and V by 6 bases; bases with no gene match: 1. CDR3 nucleotide sequence: TGTGCCAGCAGACAGGGGGCGAACACCATATATTTT. It specifies CASRQGANTIYF.

This clone was observed a single time. The genes are TRBV25-1 and TRBJ1-1; D perhaps matches TRBD1 (6 bases). Germline CDR1 is MGHDK and CDR2 is SYGVNS. The CDR3 sequence is 14 residues long. With 4 bases removed from V and 7 bases from J, the gap between germline ends came to 16 bases. The CDR3 nucleotides are TGTGCCAGCAGTGCCCTTGGGGGGGCGCATGAAGCTTTCTTT. It encodes CASSALGGAHEAFF.

The rearrangement joins TRBV27 to TRBJ1-1; 11 nucleotides match TRBD1. The CDR3 is 15 residues long. The V and J ends lost 8 bases and 4 bases, in that order; junction bases with no gene match: 9. The germline gives CDR1 MNHEY, CDR2 SMNVEV (reference sequence). CDR3 loop: CASLVRGTGGTEAFF. The CDR3 bases are TGTGCCAGCTTAGTCAGAGGGACAGGGGGCACTGAAGCTTTCTTT.

As concerns this clone: This likely comes from a read error, as the CDR3 has no conserved phenylalanine or tryptophan at its end. The V and J genes are TRBV5-1 and TRBJ2-3, with 7 bases identical to TRBD1. V was clipped by 1 base and J by 0 bases; unmatched bases: 2. Germline-derived CDR1 and CDR2 are SGHRS and YFSETQ. The CDR3 has 15 amino acids. The CDR3 sequence is CASSLLQGSTDTQYL. The CDR3, as DNA: TGCGCCAGCAGCTTGCTACAGGGGAGCACAGATACGCAGTATCTT.

The rearrangement joins TRBV4-2 to TRBJ2-7; 9 bases are shared with TRBD1. V lost 0 bases to trimming and J lost 3 bases; unmatched junction nucleotides: 6. Germline CDR1 is LGHNA and CDR2 is YNFKEQ. This CDR3 region has 16 residues. CDR3 in amino acids: CASSQEINRGLYEQYF. In nucleotides, the CDR3 is TGTGCCAGCAGCCAAGAAATCAACAGGGGGCTCTACGAGCAGTACTTC.

The chain recombines TRBV27 with TRBJ1-2, with D possibly matching TRBD1 (6 bases). Trimming shortened V by 4 bases and J by 8 bases, and 17 bases separated the two germline ends. Germline V lookup: CDR1 MNHEY, CDR2 SMNVEV (reference sequence). CDR3 length equals 14 residues. The CDR3 nucleotides are TGTGCCAGCAGTTCGGATCCGGGACACCAGGGCTACACCTTC. Translation gives CASSSDPGHQGYTF.